This T cell receptor beta chain originates from a study of shared clonotypes between healthy human individuals (TCRdb year 2020). In the study overall: Two women and three men aged 18 to 49 years were included in the cohort. For each donor, CD4 naive and CD4 memory were each run on three plates, CD8 naive on two plates, and CD8 memory on one plate. To estimate repertoire size and how much clonotypes are shared between individuals, the study performed deep sequencing of blood TCR repertoires from roughly five healthy adults. Different laboratories and diverse techniques were used to prepare libraries and sequence TCR repertoires, to increase sequencing depth and limit assay-specific biases. Leukapheresis yielded between about 0.8 and 9.5 billion PBMCs per donor. Here is what the overall study found, with its caveats: Incomplete sequencing was indicated by rarefaction of sorted-subset datasets, despite the large sequencing depth. Compared with non-shared clonotypes, clonotypes shared by all four sorted-subset donors had higher generation probabilities. Because the study included only a small number of donors, the genetic and exposure-history diversity represented was limited. Sampling was restricted to blood, and TCR repertoires in tissue are likely to differ from TCR repertoires in blood. Based on pairwise subsampling, the degree of clonotype sharing among donors was expected to be affected by sequencing depth. Estimated clonotype richness was generally larger for naive than for memory subsets. Across several donors, approximately 4.9% of naive CD4, roughly 3.5% of naive CD8, 2% to 2.5% of memory CD4, and around 0.4% of memory CD8 clonotypes were shared.

V has 2 bases trimmed and J has 6 bases trimmed; junction bases matching no gene number 11. From the germline V gene, CDR1 is KGHSH and CDR2 is LQKENI. Inclusive of the bounding cysteine and phenylalanine, the CDR3 is 16 residues long. The sequence is cut down to CDR3 DNA, 48 bases in frame from base 1. A remark on this clone: The clone's antigen remains unknown. No much larger clone exists at a distance of one base, and base qualities are not known.

TCR CDR3 regions were amplified from genomic DNA by multiplex PCR using the deep immunoSEQ assay. Genomic DNA extracted from each cell subset was distributed evenly over all wells of several immunoSEQ 96-well plates, and each plate served as one replicate. Each replicate PCR for sorted subsets received 150 to 250 ng genomic DNA, equal to roughly 29,000 T cell genomes. Purified libraries were measured with a Qubit 3.0 fluorometer, size-checked on a Bioanalyzer 2100, and measured again with the KAPA Library Quantification kit. A separate single-read 150-cycle Illumina NextSeq 550 flow cell was used to sequence each immunoSEQ 96-well plate. Regarding the original processing steps: The immunoSEQ output contained only junctional sequences without quality scores, so filtering could not match that applied to full-length reads. Sequences were annotated with PyIR, a Python wrapper for IgBLAST v1.9, and V/J genes and CDR3 were assigned using IMGT germline references. Reads with weak V/J assignments (E-value above 1e-6), missing CDR3, stop codons, out-of-frame junctions, or ambiguous translated residues were removed. A V3J clonotype was defined by an identical inferred V gene, J gene, and CDR3 amino acid sequence. The percentage overlap between two repertoires was calculated by dividing the number of shared unique clonotypes by the size of the smaller repertoire. RTK rarefaction, the Chao1 estimator, and Recon v2.1 estimates of unobserved clonotypes were used to assess repertoire richness. For all TCRbeta clonotypes obtained by the gDNA method from a few donors, generation probabilities were computed with OLGA. The source is immuneACCESS, and TCRdb retained only in-frame sequences with V and J called. Part of the clones is not carried over; for the studies checked, unresolved V genes explain less than half of this, and the remainder is unexplained. That table gives V, J and clone size, and the DNA gave D and trimming. Across this sample there are approximately 1.5 million clones, with 95% to 99% seen only once. The top ten hold around 0.45% of the sample.

The donors were healthy, HIV-negative adults who had no recently reported acute infections or vaccinations. Every donor was a Caucasian adult residing in Nashville, Tennessee, USA. CD4+ T cells were enriched by magnetic negative selection, after which naive cells were positively selected on CD45RA and the negative fraction was taken as the memory subset. After blood collection by leukapheresis, PBMCs were isolated using Ficoll-Histopaque density gradient centrifugation and then cryopreserved in the vapor phase of liquid nitrogen. Analytical flow cytometry was used to check the purity and quantity of each magnetically sorted T cell population. From each sorted fraction, genomic DNA was isolated and quantified by UV absorbance on a Nanodrop 2000c.

The receptor was isolated from a man aged 30 to 39 in good health. Sequenced material: naive CD4+ T cells sorted from blood. What the cell subset or site label conveys for this sample: CD45RA+ positively selected. The sequence is built from TRBV18 and TRBJ2-3, with 7 middle bases fitting TRBD2. The CDR3 protein: CASSPASGLPPDTQYF. The sequenced DNA is TGTGCCAGCTCACCAGCTAGCGGATTGCCCCCGGATACGCAGTATTTT.